This T cell receptor (beta chain) derives from a study of regulatory T cells in long-lasting Graves disease. About this clonotype: Antigen specificity is unknown.

Findings of the study overall: Peripheral blood was the sole material, not thyroid tissue. Persistent patients shared more public clonotypes (over 2,500) than new patients (966).

Sequencing libraries for TCR beta were prepared with iRepertoire HTBI primers and Arm-PCR of CDR3 regions. Authors' methods: Sequenced samples collectively carried 62 TRBV and approximately 15 TRBJ segments. TCRdb used MiXCR to reprocess the multiplex PCR reads, holding one entry per CDR3 protein. The V and J calls shown here were made by TCRdb, not taken from the authors' results. Altogether around 340,000 distinct CDR3 sequences are present, roughly a fifth being singletons, with the ten largest covering just under 30%. The CDR3 length is 14 residues. J lost 5 bases, V lost 8 bases, and 8 bases had no gene match. CDR1 and CDR2 (germline): LNHDA, SQIVND (reference sequence). Sample time point: persistent/refractory GD, antithyroid drugs over 5 years with positive TRAb. Construction of the TCR library relied on RNA isolated from PBMCs. Approximately 9.6-milliliter peripheral blood samples went into EDTA tubes.

The chain uses TRBV19 and TRBJ2-7, with 11 bases fitting TRBD2. The clonotype originates from a female donor with Graves disease. The sample consisted of peripheral blood mononuclear cells (PBMCs), taken when the disease was refractory, from a patient treated with antithyroid drugs. The CDR3 coding sequence is TGTGCCAGTGAAAGGACTAGCGGGCTCCACGAGCAGTACTTC. Amino acids: CASERTSGLHEQYF.